The present entry profiles one T cell receptor (beta chain) with its context. These data come from a study of shared clonotypes between healthy human individuals. Germline assignment: CDR1 SGDLS and CDR2 YYNGEE. The ends were cut back, 9 bases at V and 6 bases at J, with 19 bases in the middle. The CDR3 is 14 residues long. The protocol was immunoSEQ multiplex PCR, while the TCRdb copy is restricted to in-frame clones and leaves out a portion. The data show around 2.5 million clones, approximately 93% seen once. The sample taken for sequencing was naive CD4+ T cells from PBMCs. Regarding subset: CD45RA+ positively selected. This clonotype was obtained from a man between 18 and 29 years old in good health. Some clones in this sample may be carry-over from other donors' samples. The chain uses TRBV9 and TRBJ1-5; D may be TRBD1 (6 bases). The CDR3 sequence: CATAQTGRTQPQHF. As DNA, the CDR3 is TGTGCCACCGCCCAAACAGGGCGGACTCAGCCCCAGCATTTT. The whole variable domain, filled in from reference TRBV9 and TRBJ1-5, reads DSGVTQTPKHLITATGQRVTLRCSPRSGDLSVYWYQQSLDQGLQFLIQYYNGEERAKGNILERFSAQQFPDLHSELNLSSLELGDSALYFCATAQTGRTQPQHFGDGTRLSIL.